This TCR beta chain was profiled in a study of cytomegalovirus exposure and HLA in healthy donors (dated by TCRdb to 2016 to 2017). About the study as a whole: According to a later analysis, the roughly 130 validation repertoires were produced on the same platform as the roughly 720 repertoires of the first cohort. The study aimed to test whether cataloging public T cell receptors could reveal signatures of past pathogen exposure. Besides the first cohort of under 700 subjects, a separate validation cohort made up of roughly 130 different subjects was used. To predict cytomegalovirus infection status, the study brought together high-throughput TCR immunosequencing, statistical association of individual TCRs with disease status, and machine learning. The full study reports these points: Across donors, most TCR sequences were observed very rarely, whereas some public TCRs were present in many individuals. The authors suggested that the approach could potentially be generalized to other disease states and immunological phenotypes. All 120 or so repertoires were used to score co-occurrence in the validation cohort in a later analysis, because that analysis had no HLA typing for the cohort. In the study, approximately 150 TCR beta chains were listed as associated with cytomegalovirus. In a later analysis, TCRs clustered in the first cohort were found to also tend to co-occur in the 130 or so validation repertoires, with approximately 93% of cluster scores above 0. The classifier was reported to diagnose cytomegalovirus status with high specificity and sensitivity in both the original cohort and the validation cohort. A few of the identified cytomegalovirus-associated TCR beta chains were confirmed in vitro to be specific for cytomegalovirus antigens.

Libraries came from the immunoSEQ multiplex PCR assay. Concerning the study's data processing: A statistical classification framework was built for diagnosing cytomegalovirus status from the catalog of TCR beta chain sequences. TCRdb obtained this table from immuneACCESS and retained in-frame rearrangements with V and J assigned. These tables miss some clones; where compared with another copy, unresolved V genes account for less than half of the shortfall, and the remainder is unexplained. D and trimming come from the DNA, and the V and J calls and clone size come from that table. This sample is represented by about 140,000 clones; roughly 88% of them were singletons. The ten largest clones capture just under 8% of the sample. The germline V gene encodes CDR1 MNHEY and CDR2 SMNVEV (reference sequence). Reading from cysteine to phenylalanine, the CDR3 counts 14 amino acids. Only the CDR3 part of the read is kept: 42 bases, read in frame from the first base. Trimming at the junction amounts to 2 bases on V and 9 bases on J, and the germline ends lie 14 bases apart.

This clone was observed once. Its specific antigen is unknown. Base-call qualities are not available, and no considerably larger clone is one nucleotide away. The donors were included in the validation cohort of 120 subjects, a group kept apart from the roughly 700-subject first cohort. The sequence came from a woman younger than 30 in good health and CMV-seropositive. This receptor chain uses TRBV27 and TRBJ2-4; TRBD1 might be the D gene, on 6 matching bases. What was sequenced was PBMCs. The CDR3 has the sequence CASSLNRVGVIQYF. The DNA sequence follows: TGTGCCAGCAGTTTAAACAGGGTAGGGGTCATTCAGTACTTC.